The entry below gives a single TCR beta chain sequence along with its context. What it binds is unknown. PCR was performed a second time for roughly 7 to 12 cycles using a sample-barcoded 5' primer and a J-beta primer mix. TCRdb reanalysed the 5' RACE reads using MiXCR and keeps one entry per CDR3 protein. The profile covers 1.5 million to 2 million distinct CDR3 sequences, with around 48% appearing a single time and approximately 2.1% taken by the ten largest. The data belong to a study of blood T cells in healthy people across ages. Study-wide results and caveats: CMV status of donors was unknown, possibly confounding expanded clonotype changes.

CDR3 length equals 10 residues. Germline V gene data show CDR1 as DFQATT and CDR2 as SNEGSKA (reference sequence). V shed 5 bases and J shed 14 bases, with 13 bases lying between them. The receptor was derived from a woman aged 35 to 49 in good health. J is TRBJ1-5 and V is TRBV20-1, with D possibly TRBD1 on 5 matching bases. The sequenced sample consisted of blood. The CDR3 is CSARPRAEHF. The CDR3 bases are TGCAGTGCTCGGCCCAGGGCAGAGCATTTT.